This TCR beta chain was obtained from a study of CD4 T cell repertoires in COVID-19. The study's findings and limits: Several top expanded SARS-CoV-2-reactive clonotypes were shared by two or three memory subsets. Some SARS-CoV-2 clonotypes, between roughly 6 and 25%, recurred in SARS-CoV and/or HKU1 cultures.

CDR3 size: 14 residues. Per germline, CDR1 SNHLY and CDR2 FYNNEI. V lost 0 bases, J lost 7 bases, and 13 bases lay in between. This table comes from immunoSEQ multiplex PCR, and its TCRdb copy is limited to in-frame clones, with some not included. The sample shows about 75,000 clones, approximately 83% of them seen only once. The table lists this clone with a few counts. The antigen is undetermined. J is TRBJ2-7 and V is TRBV2, with D hard to call. The clonotype comes from a human donor who had COVID-19. The sequences come from CD4+ T cells from peripheral blood, collected after recovery from COVID-19. Here the CDR3 DNA reads TGTGCCAGCAGTGAAGCGCTTGGGGTACGGGAGCAGTACTTC. Its protein is CASSEALGVREQYF.